A selection of T cell receptor beta chains follows, all from one sample in a study of cytomegalovirus exposure and HLA in healthy donors. Data came from immunoSEQ multiplex PCR; TCRdb stores just in-frame clones and leaves some out. The sample carries roughly 160,000 clones, about 65% recorded once. Input material: PBMCs. The receptors shown here come from a girl under 18 in good health and CMV-seronegative. The CDR3 runs from the conserved cysteine through the conserved F or W. The order of the fields is V gene, J gene, D gene, clone size, CDR3 protein, CDR3 DNA. The D gene is left open where the match is weak. Only part of the rows carry a size: once, few, many, or a class if the clone is expanded.

v_call: TRBV27; j_call: TRBJ1-2; d_call: -; clone_size: -; cdr3_aa: CASFPLTDWGGEAYGYTF; cdr3_nt: TGTGCCAGCTTTCCCCTCACGGATTGGGGAGGTGAGGCTTATGGCTACACCTTC
v_call: TRBV4-1; j_call: TRBJ1-1; d_call: -; clone_size: -; cdr3_aa: CASSQQTGSFLAFF; cdr3_nt: TGCGCCAGCAGCCAACAAACAGGGTCTTTTCTAGCTTTCTTT
v_call: TRBV2; j_call: TRBJ2-7; d_call: TRBD1; clone_size: -; cdr3_aa: CASRGTYRDRAGEQYF; cdr3_nt: TGTGCCAGCAGGGGAACGTACCGGGACAGGGCGGGCGAGCAGTACTTC
v_call: TRBV5-1; j_call: TRBJ1-1; d_call: -; clone_size: few; cdr3_aa: CASAQRTTNTEAFF; cdr3_nt: TGCGCCAGCGCCCAGCGGACCACGAACACTGAAGCTTTCTTT
v_call: TRBV19; j_call: TRBJ1-1; d_call: TRBD1; clone_size: -; cdr3_aa: CASSTYRGLGTEAFF; cdr3_nt: TGTGCCAGTAGTACCTACAGGGGGCTTGGGACTGAAGCTTTCTTT
v_call: TRBV29-1; j_call: TRBJ2-4; d_call: -; clone_size: -; cdr3_aa: CSVEEQDFIGNIQYF; cdr3_nt: TGCAGCGTTGAAGAGCAAGACTTTATCGGGAACATTCAGTACTTC
v_call: TRBV7-9; j_call: TRBJ1-4; d_call: TRBD1; clone_size: -; cdr3_aa: CASSQGAGPNEKLFF; cdr3_nt: TGTGCCAGCTCCCAGGGGGCCGGTCCTAATGAAAAACTGTTTTTT
v_call: TRBV7-8; j_call: TRBJ1-1; d_call: TRBD1; clone_size: -; cdr3_aa: CASARETGGITEAFF; cdr3_nt: TGTGCCAGCGCTAGAGAAACAGGGGGTATCACTGAAGCTTTCTTT
v_call: TRBV2; j_call: TRBJ1-2; d_call: TRBD1; clone_size: -; cdr3_aa: CASPGQGTYYGYTF; cdr3_nt: TGTGCCAGCCCCGGACAGGGAACTTACTATGGCTACACCTTC
v_call: TRBV6-1; j_call: TRBJ2-5; d_call: TRBD2; clone_size: once; cdr3_aa: CASSELGGSGGYQETQYF; cdr3_nt: TGTGCCAGCAGTGAACTCGGCGGAAGCGGGGGGTACCAGGAGACCCAGTACTTC
v_call: TRBV4-1; j_call: TRBJ2-1; d_call: TRBD2; clone_size: -; cdr3_aa: CASSQVGGAYNEQFF; cdr3_nt: TGCGCCAGCAGCCAAGTCGGGGGGGCCTACAATGAGCAGTTCTTC
v_call: TRBV27; j_call: TRBJ1-6; d_call: -; clone_size: -; cdr3_aa: CASSLTGHNNSPLHF; cdr3_nt: TGTGCCAGCAGCCTGACGGGACACAATAATTCACCCCTCCACTTT
v_call: TRBV27; j_call: TRBJ1-1; d_call: -; clone_size: -; cdr3_aa: CASSLYSGGGTEAFF; cdr3_nt: TGTGCCAGCAGTTTATACAGCGGGGGGGGCACTGAAGCTTTCTTT
v_call: TRBV19; j_call: TRBJ1-6; d_call: TRBD1; clone_size: -; cdr3_aa: CASSAPGQGNSPLHF; cdr3_nt: TGTGCCAGTAGTGCCCCGGGACAGGGAAATTCACCCCTCCACTTT
v_call: TRBV6-5; j_call: TRBJ2-7; d_call: -; clone_size: -; cdr3_aa: CASSRYREGYEQYF; cdr3_nt: TGTGCCAGCAGTAGGTACAGGGAGGGCTACGAGCAGTACTTC
v_call: TRBV7-7; j_call: TRBJ2-2; d_call: -; clone_size: -; cdr3_aa: CASSLGTAAGELFF; cdr3_nt: TGTGCCAGCAGCCTCGGGACTGCAGCCGGGGAGCTGTTTTTT
v_call: TRBV7-9; j_call: TRBJ1-1; d_call: -; clone_size: few; cdr3_aa: CATRSGRTEAFF; cdr3_nt: TGTGCCACCCGAAGTGGGAGGACTGAAGCTTTCTTT
v_call: TRBV5-1; j_call: TRBJ2-5; d_call: -; clone_size: -; cdr3_aa: CASSAQQETQYF; cdr3_nt: TGCGCCAGCAGCGCCCAGCAAGAGACCCAGTACTTC
v_call: TRBV5-1; j_call: TRBJ2-5; d_call: TRBD1; clone_size: -; cdr3_aa: CASSPVTGVAETQYF; cdr3_nt: TGCGCCAGCAGCCCCGTGACAGGGGTTGCGGAGACCCAGTACTTC
v_call: TRBV5-1; j_call: TRBJ2-7; d_call: TRBD1; clone_size: -; cdr3_aa: CASGPMGQGDSYEQYF; cdr3_nt: TGCGCCAGCGGTCCGATGGGACAGGGAGATTCCTACGAGCAGTACTTC
v_call: TRBV12-5; j_call: TRBJ1-1; d_call: -; clone_size: few; cdr3_aa: CASGVGQLNTEAFF; cdr3_nt: TGTGCTAGTGGTGTGGGACAATTGAACACTGAAGCTTTCTTT
v_call: TRBV5-4; j_call: TRBJ1-2; d_call: TRBD1; clone_size: once; cdr3_aa: CASSRDRVINYGYTF; cdr3_nt: TGTGCCAGCAGCCGAGACAGGGTAATCAACTATGGCTACACCTTC
v_call: TRBV4-1; j_call: TRBJ2-3; d_call: -; clone_size: few; cdr3_aa: CASSQAPIETDTQYF; cdr3_nt: TGCGCCAGCAGCCAAGCTCCCATAGAGACAGATACGCAGTATTTT
v_call: TRBV4-1; j_call: TRBJ2-2; d_call: -; clone_size: once; cdr3_aa: CASSQGQSTGELFF; cdr3_nt: TGCGCCAGCAGCCAAGGGCAGTCGACCGGGGAGCTGTTTTTT
v_call: TRBV7-3; j_call: TRBJ1-2; d_call: TRBD1; clone_size: -; cdr3_aa: CASSPARGLDYGYTF; cdr3_nt: TGTGCCAGCAGCCCAGCCAGGGGGTTGGACTATGGCTACACCTTC
v_call: TRBV11-2; j_call: TRBJ2-1; d_call: -; clone_size: few; cdr3_aa: CASSLVSPRGNEQFF; cdr3_nt: TGTGCCAGCAGCTTGGTGTCTCCCCGGGGGAATGAGCAGTTCTTC
v_call: TRBV7-9; j_call: TRBJ1-2; d_call: -; clone_size: -; cdr3_aa: CASSLGGGNGYTF; cdr3_nt: TGTGCCAGCAGCTTAGGGGGAGGCAATGGCTACACCTTC
v_call: TRBV27; j_call: TRBJ2-7; d_call: TRBD1; clone_size: -; cdr3_aa: CASSLQGEVYEQYF; cdr3_nt: TGTGCCAGCAGTCTACAGGGGGAGGTCTACGAGCAGTACTTC
v_call: TRBV19; j_call: TRBJ1-5; d_call: TRBD1; clone_size: -; cdr3_aa: CASSAGTGGQPQHF; cdr3_nt: TGTGCCAGTAGTGCCGGGACAGGTGGCCAGCCCCAGCATTTT
v_call: TRBV5-1; j_call: TRBJ2-3; d_call: TRBD2; clone_size: few; cdr3_aa: CASSLEVAGGLTQYF; cdr3_nt: TGCGCCAGCAGCTTGGAGGTAGCGGGGGGGCTTACGCAGTATTTT
v_call: TRBV5-1; j_call: TRBJ1-1; d_call: -; clone_size: -; cdr3_aa: CASSQGTLDTEAFF; cdr3_nt: TGCGCCAGCAGCCAGGGGACGTTGGACACTGAAGCTTTCTTT
v_call: TRBV19; j_call: TRBJ1-5; d_call: -; clone_size: few; cdr3_aa: CASRQVVDQPQHF; cdr3_nt: TGTGCCAGCCGACAGGTGGTAGATCAGCCCCAGCATTTT
v_call: TRBV7-6; j_call: TRBJ2-3; d_call: TRBD2; clone_size: -; cdr3_aa: CASSLTGAGDITDTQYF; cdr3_nt: TGTGCCAGCAGCCTCACGGGAGCGGGGGACATCACAGATACGCAGTATTTT
v_call: TRBV5-1; j_call: TRBJ1-3; d_call: TRBD1; clone_size: -; cdr3_aa: CASWDRGISGNTIYF; cdr3_nt: TGCGCCAGCTGGGACAGGGGGATTTCTGGAAACACCATATATTTT
v_call: TRBV6-5; j_call: TRBJ2-3; d_call: -; clone_size: -; cdr3_aa: CASRPDRGDTQYF; cdr3_nt: TGTGCCAGCAGACCCGACCGGGGGGATACGCAGTATTTT
v_call: TRBV30; j_call: TRBJ1-1; d_call: TRBD1; clone_size: -; cdr3_aa: CAWRGTGGAAFF; cdr3_nt: TGTGCCTGGAGGGGGACAGGGGGCGCAGCTTTCTTT
v_call: TRBV7-9; j_call: TRBJ2-3; d_call: TRBD1; clone_size: -; cdr3_aa: CASSLVGDRGEDTQYF; cdr3_nt: TGTGCCAGCAGCTTAGTTGGGGACAGGGGAGAAGATACGCAGTATTTT
v_call: TRBV9; j_call: TRBJ1-6; d_call: -; clone_size: -; cdr3_aa: CASSAEPGSYNSPLHF; cdr3_nt: TGTGCCAGCAGCGCGGAGCCGGGTTCCTATAATTCACCCCTCCACTTT
v_call: TRBV6-6; j_call: TRBJ1-6; d_call: -; clone_size: few; cdr3_aa: CASRSVVQGNNSPLHF; cdr3_nt: TGTGCCAGCAGATCTGTTGTTCAGGGAAATAATTCACCCCTCCACTTT
v_call: TRBV27; j_call: TRBJ1-1; d_call: -; clone_size: -; cdr3_aa: CASRTQGVNTEAFF; cdr3_nt: TGTGCCAGCAGAACACAGGGTGTGAACACTGAAGCTTTCTTT
v_call: TRBV9; j_call: TRBJ1-4; d_call: -; clone_size: -; cdr3_aa: CASSVGVGSEKLFF; cdr3_nt: TGTGCCAGCAGCGTAGGCGTGGGGAGTGAAAAACTGTTTTTT
v_call: TRBV7-3; j_call: TRBJ1-1; d_call: TRBD1; clone_size: -; cdr3_aa: CALWDRGEDTEAFF; cdr3_nt: TGTGCCCTGTGGGACAGGGGAGAGGACACTGAAGCTTTCTTT
v_call: TRBV25-1; j_call: TRBJ1-5; d_call: -; clone_size: -; cdr3_aa: CASSRGQSNQPQHF; cdr3_nt: TGTGCCAGCAGCAGAGGACAGTCCAATCAGCCCCAGCATTTT